The 5 T cell receptor beta chains given below trace back to one sample, sequenced in a study of shared clonotypes between healthy human individuals. Here immunoSEQ multiplex PCR was the method, and the copy in TCRdb shows in-frame clones only, minus some. The sample lists nearly 2 million clones; roughly 94% were seen once. CD45RO-negative, CCR7-positively selected cells formed the naive CD8 fraction, excluding terminally differentiated effector memory CD45RA+ cells. The material sequenced was naive CD8+ T cells sorted from blood. The receptors come from a man younger than 35 in good health.

This clone came up a few times. The chain joins TRBV5-1 to TRBJ2-5; D may match TRBD1 or TRBD2 (5 bases each). From germline, CDR1 is SGHRS and CDR2 YFSETQ. Trimming removed 0 bases at V and 0 bases at J, with 9 bases between. The CDR3 has 15 residues. The DNA of the CDR3 is TGCGCCAGCAGCTTGGAGGGGACGAACCAAGAGACCCAGTACTTC. Translating it yields CASSLEGTNQETQYF.

V gene TRBV9 combines with J gene TRBJ2-1; TRBD2 matches 9 bases. The V gene's germline CDR1 is SGDLS and CDR2 YYNGEE. The junction had 7 bases not matched to a gene; V was cut back by 2 bases and J by 4 bases. The CDR3 length is 16 residues. This CDR3 is CASSVTGLATYNEQFF. The CDR3 DNA sequence: TGTGCCAGCAGCGTGACGGGACTAGCTACTTACAATGAGCAGTTCTTC.

The table lists this clone with a count of one. This chain links TRBV28 with TRBJ2-7; D is ambiguous. Germline CDR1 is MDHEN and CDR2 is SYDVKM. The CDR3 is made up of 13 amino acids. V lost 4 bases and J lost 4, with 11 bases in between. Here the CDR3 reads CASSSLGLYEQYF. In DNA, the CDR3 is TGTGCCAGCAGTTCCTTGGGCCTGTACGAGCAGTACTTC.

The CDR3 nucleotides are TGTGCCAGCAGTGAAGTGGTTAGCGGGGGGCGTTACAATGAGCAGTTCTTC. Amino acid sequence: CASSEVVSGGRYNEQFF. This sequence joins TRBV25-1 and TRBJ2-1, with TRBD2 identical over 10 bases. The CDR3 has 17 residues. From germline, CDR1 is MGHDK and CDR2 SYGVNS. V trimming: 2 bases; J trimming: 4 bases; junction bases outside the gene matches: 8.

The chain combines TRBV10-2 with TRBJ2-2; 8 bases map to TRBD1. Germline lookup yields CDR1 WSHSY and CDR2 SAAADI. J was trimmed by 6 bases and V by 2 bases; bases with no gene match: 5. CDR3 length: 15 amino acids. The DNA of the CDR3 is TGCGCCAGCAGTGAGCAAACAGGGGGTCCCGGGGAGCTGTTTTTT. Translating gives CASSEQTGGPGELFF.